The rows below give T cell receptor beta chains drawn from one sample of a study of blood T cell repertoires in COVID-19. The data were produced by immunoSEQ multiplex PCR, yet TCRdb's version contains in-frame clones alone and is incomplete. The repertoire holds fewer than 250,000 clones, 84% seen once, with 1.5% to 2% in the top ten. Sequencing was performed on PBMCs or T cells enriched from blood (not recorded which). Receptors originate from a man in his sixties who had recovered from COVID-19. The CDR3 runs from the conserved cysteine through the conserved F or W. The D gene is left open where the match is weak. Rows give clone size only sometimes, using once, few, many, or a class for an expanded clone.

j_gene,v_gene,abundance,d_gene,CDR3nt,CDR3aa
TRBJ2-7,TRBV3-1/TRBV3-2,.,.,TGTGCCAGCAGCCAAGCAGGGTTAGGGTCCTACGAGCAGTACTTC,CASSQAGLGSYEQYF
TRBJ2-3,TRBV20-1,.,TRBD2,TGCAGTGCTAGTGGGGCGGGGGGCGGTTTTGATACGCAGTATTTT,CSASGAGGGFDTQYF
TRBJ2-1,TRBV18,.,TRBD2,TGTGCCAGCTCACGACAGACTAGCGGGGCCACCTACAATGAGCAGTTCTTC,CASSRQTSGATYNEQFF
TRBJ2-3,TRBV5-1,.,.,TGCGCCAGCAGCTTGGGTTCCCTCCAGGGTGGTTGGGCAGATACGCAGTATTTT,CASSLGSLQGGWADTQYF
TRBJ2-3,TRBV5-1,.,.,TGCGCCAGCAAAAACAACCAGGGACTGAGCACAGATACGCAGTATTTT,CASKNNQGLSTDTQYF
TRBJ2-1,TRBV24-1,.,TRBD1,TGTGCCACCAGTGATTCGGGACAGGGGTTAGGTGAGCAGTTCTTC,CATSDSGQGLGEQFF
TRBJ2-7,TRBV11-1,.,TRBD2,TGTGCCAGCAGAAAGAGGACTAGCGGGGGGTCCTACGAGCAGTACTTC,CASRKRTSGGSYEQYF
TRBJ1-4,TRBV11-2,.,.,TGTGCCAGCAGCTTACCAGGTCTCGAAAAACTGTTTTTT,CASSLPGLEKLFF
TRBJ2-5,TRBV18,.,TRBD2,TGTGCCAGCTCGACTGGACTAGCGGGTTTCCAAGAGACCCAGTACTTC,CASSTGLAGFQETQYF
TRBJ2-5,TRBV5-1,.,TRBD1,TGCGCCAGTACCCGGGACAGCCAAGTAGAGACCCAGTACTTC,CASTRDSQVETQYF
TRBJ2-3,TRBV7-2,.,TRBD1,TGTGCCAGCAGCCCAGGACAGGGGGTGGCAGATACGCAGTATTTT,CASSPGQGVADTQYF
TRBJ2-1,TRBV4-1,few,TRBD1,TGCGCCAGCAGCCAAGACCCCGGGACAGTTTTGGATGAGCAGTTCTTC,CASSQDPGTVLDEQFF
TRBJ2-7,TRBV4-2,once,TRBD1,TGTGCCAGCAGCCAGAGGACAGGGGAGGCCTACGAGCAGTACTTC,CASSQRTGEAYEQYF
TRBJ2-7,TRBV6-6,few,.,TGTGCCAGCAGTTACACCGCAGGGGTGAATGGGGAGCAGTACTTC,CASSYTAGVNGEQYF
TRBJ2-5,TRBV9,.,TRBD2,TGTGCCAGCAGCGTAGCTGGCGGGGGGGTCGGAGAGACCCAGTACTTC,CASSVAGGGVGETQYF
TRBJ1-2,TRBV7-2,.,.,TGTGCCAGCAGCTTAGTCGACAGTGGCTACACCTTC,CASSLVDSGYTF
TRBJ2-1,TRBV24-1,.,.,TGTGCCACCAGTGAAGGACAAAAATTGGGGCAGTTCTTC,CATSEGQKLGQFF
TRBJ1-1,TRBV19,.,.,TGTGCCAGTAGTAGACAGATAATGAACACTGAAGCTTTCTTT,CASSRQIMNTEAFF
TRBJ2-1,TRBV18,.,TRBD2,TGTGCCAGCTCACCGGGGACTAGAGGTGAGCAGTTCTTC,CASSPGTRGEQFF
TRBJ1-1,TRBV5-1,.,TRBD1,TGCGCCAGCATGACGGGGACAGGATCTGAAGCTTTCTTT,CASMTGTGSEAFF
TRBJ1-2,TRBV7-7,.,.,TGTGCTAGCCACGGTTTATATGGCTACACCTTC,CASHGLYGYTF
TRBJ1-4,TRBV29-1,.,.,TGCAGCGGTGCCAGGGGTACTAATGAAAAACTGTTTTTT,CSGARGTNEKLFF
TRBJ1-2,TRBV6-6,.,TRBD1,TGTGCCAGCACCAAAGGTGGGACAGTCTATGGCTACACCTTC,CASTKGGTVYGYTF